This T cell receptor (beta chain) was sequenced for a study of blood T cell repertoires in COVID-19. Study-wide background: There were acute and convalescent COVID-19 samples, and they came from the United States, Italy and Spain. Sources were T cells, B-cell-depleted T cells, or PBMCs; the material itself was cDNA or gDNA.

Authors' methods: Nucleated cell counts were estimated from reference gene primer amplification. TCRdb's table, derived via immunoSEQ multiplex PCR, lists solely in-frame clones and lacks some. D and trimming come from the DNA, and the V and J calls and clone size come from that table. Of about 34,000 clones detected, roughly 87% appear once; the ten largest clones hold approximately 19%. Trimming left V 0 bases short and J 5 bases short, with 7 bases between. Germline V gives CDR1 SGHRS, CDR2 YFSETQ. CDR3 length equals 13 residues. The sequenced material came from peripheral blood. The receptor's source is a man older than 75 with acute or convalescent COVID-19. This chain connects TRBV5-1 to TRBJ2-3; a possible D gene is TRBD2 (5 bases). The CDR3 loop reads CASSLGAGDTQYF. The CDR3 DNA sequence: TGCGCCAGCAGCTTGGGGGCGGGAGATACGCAGTATTTT. Drawing the rest from reference TRBV5-1 and TRBJ2-3, the complete variable domain is KAGVTQTPRYLIKTRGQQVTLSCSPISGHRSVSWYQQTPGQGLQFLFEYFSETQRNKGNFPGRFSGRQFSNSRSEMNVSTLELGDSALYLCASSLGAGDTQYFGPGTRLTVL.